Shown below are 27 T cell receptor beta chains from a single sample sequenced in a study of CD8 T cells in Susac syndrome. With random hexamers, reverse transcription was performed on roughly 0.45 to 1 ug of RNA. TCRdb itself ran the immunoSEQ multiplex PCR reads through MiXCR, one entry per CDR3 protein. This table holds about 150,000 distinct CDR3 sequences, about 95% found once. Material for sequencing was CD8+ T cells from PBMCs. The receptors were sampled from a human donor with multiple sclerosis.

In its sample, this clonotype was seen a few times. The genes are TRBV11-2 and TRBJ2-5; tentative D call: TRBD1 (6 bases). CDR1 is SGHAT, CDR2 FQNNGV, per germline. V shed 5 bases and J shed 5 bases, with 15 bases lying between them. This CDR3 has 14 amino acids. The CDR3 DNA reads TGTGCCAGCAGCCCCCAGGGGAACTCGGAGACCCAGTACTTC. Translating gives CASSPQGNSETQYF.

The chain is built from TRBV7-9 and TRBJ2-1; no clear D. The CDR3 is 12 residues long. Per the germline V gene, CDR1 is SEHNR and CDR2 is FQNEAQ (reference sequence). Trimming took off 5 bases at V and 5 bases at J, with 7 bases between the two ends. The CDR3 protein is CASSLNNNEQFF. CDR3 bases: TGTGCCAGCAGCCTTAATAACAATGAGCAGTTCTTC.

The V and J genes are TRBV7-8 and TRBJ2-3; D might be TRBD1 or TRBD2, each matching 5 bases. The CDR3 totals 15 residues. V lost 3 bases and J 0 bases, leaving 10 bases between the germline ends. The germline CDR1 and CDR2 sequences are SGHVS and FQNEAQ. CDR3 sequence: CASSFEGRSTDTQYF. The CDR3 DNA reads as TGTGCCAGCAGCTTTGAGGGGCGAAGCACAGATACGCAGTATTTT.

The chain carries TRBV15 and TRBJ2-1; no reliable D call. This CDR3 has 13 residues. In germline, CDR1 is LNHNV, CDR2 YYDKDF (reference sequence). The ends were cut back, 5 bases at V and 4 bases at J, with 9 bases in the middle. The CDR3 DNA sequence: TGTGCCACCAGCCCGGACCAATACAATGAGCAGTTCTTC. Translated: CATSPDQYNEQFF.

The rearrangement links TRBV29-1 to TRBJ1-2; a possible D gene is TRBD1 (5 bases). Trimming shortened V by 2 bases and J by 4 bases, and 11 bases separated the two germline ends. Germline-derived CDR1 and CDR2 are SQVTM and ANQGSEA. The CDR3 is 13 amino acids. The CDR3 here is CSVETVGPYGYTF. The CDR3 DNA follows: TGCAGCGTTGAAACAGTGGGACCCTATGGCTACACCTTC.

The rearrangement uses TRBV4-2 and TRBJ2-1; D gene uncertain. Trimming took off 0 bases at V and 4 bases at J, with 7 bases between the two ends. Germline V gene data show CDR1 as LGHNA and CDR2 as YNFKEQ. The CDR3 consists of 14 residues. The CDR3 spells CASSQEMQYNEQFF. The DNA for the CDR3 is TGTGCCAGCAGCCAAGAGATGCAGTACAATGAGCAGTTCTTC.

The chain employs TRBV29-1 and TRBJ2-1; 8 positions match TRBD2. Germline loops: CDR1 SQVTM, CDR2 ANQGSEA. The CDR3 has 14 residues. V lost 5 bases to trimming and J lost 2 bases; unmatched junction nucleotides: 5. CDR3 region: CSVYTSGAYNEQFF. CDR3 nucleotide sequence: TGCAGCGTTTATACTAGCGGCGCCTACAATGAGCAGTTCTTC.

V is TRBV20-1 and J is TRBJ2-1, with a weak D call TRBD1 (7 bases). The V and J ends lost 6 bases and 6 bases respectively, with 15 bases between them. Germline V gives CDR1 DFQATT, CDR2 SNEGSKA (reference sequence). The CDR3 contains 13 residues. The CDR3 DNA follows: TGCAGTGCCTGGCGGGACAGACCCAATGAGCAGTTCTTC. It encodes CSAWRDRPNEQFF.

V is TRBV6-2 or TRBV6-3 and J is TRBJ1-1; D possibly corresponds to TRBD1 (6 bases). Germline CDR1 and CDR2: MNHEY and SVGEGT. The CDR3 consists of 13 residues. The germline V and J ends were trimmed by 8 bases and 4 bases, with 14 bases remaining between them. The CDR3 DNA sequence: TGTGCCAGCGAACAGGGCCAGGGCACTGAAGCTTTCTTT. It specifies CASEQGQGTEAFF.

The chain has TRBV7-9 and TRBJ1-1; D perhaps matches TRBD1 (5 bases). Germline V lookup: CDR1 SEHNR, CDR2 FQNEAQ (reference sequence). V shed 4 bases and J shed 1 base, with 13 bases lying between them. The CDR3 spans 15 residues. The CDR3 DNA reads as TGTGCCAGCAGCTGGGCAGCCAGGGAGAACACTGAAGCTTTCTTT. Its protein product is CASSWAARENTEAFF.

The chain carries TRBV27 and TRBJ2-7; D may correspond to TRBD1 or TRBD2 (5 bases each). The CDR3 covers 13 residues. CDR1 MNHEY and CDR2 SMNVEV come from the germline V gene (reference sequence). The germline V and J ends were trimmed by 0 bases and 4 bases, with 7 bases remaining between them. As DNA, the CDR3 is TGTGCCAGCAGTTTATCGGGACGGTACGAGCAGTACTTC. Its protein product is CASSLSGRYEQYF.

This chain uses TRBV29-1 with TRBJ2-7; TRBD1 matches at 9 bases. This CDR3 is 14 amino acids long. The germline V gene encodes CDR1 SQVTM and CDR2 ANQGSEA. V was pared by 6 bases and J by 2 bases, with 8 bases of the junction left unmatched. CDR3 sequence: CSVLGTGYPYEQYF. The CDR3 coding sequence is TGCAGCGTCCTCGGGACAGGGTATCCCTACGAGCAGTACTTC.

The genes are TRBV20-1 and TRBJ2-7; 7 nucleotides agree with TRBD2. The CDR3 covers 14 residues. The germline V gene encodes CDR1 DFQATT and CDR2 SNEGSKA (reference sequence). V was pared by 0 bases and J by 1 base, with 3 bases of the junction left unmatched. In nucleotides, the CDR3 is TGCAGTGCTAGAGACCAGGGAGGGTCCTACGAGCAGTACTTC. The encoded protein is CSARDQGGSYEQYF.

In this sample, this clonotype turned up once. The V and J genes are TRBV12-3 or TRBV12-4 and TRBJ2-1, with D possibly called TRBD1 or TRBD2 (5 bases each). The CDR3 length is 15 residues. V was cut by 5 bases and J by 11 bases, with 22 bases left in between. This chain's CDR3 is CASSLFLNEPGQQFF. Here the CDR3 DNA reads TGTGCCAGCAGTCTATTTTTAAATGAACCGGGACAGCAGTTCTTC.

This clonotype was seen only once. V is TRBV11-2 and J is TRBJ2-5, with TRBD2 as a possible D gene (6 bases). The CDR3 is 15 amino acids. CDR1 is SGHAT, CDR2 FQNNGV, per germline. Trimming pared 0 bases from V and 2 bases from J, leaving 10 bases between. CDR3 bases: TGTGCCAGCAGCTTAGAGCCTAGCGCGCAAGAGACCCAGTACTTC. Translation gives CASSLEPSAQETQYF.

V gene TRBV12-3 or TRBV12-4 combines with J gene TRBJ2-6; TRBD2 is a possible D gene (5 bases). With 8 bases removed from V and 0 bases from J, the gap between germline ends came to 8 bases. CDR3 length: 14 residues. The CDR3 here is CASSGFSGANVLTF. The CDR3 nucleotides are TGTGCCAGCTCGGGGTTCTCTGGGGCCAACGTCCTGACTTTC.

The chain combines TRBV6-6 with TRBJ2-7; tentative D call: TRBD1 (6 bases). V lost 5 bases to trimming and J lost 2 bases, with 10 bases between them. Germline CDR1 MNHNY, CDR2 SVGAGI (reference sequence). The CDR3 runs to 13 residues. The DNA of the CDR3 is TGTGCCAGCAGTATAGGACAGACCTACGAGCAGTACTTC. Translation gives CASSIGQTYEQYF.

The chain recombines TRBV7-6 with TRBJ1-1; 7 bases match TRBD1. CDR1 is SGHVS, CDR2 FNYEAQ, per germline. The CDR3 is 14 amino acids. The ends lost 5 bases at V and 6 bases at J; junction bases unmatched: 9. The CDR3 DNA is TGTGCCAGCAGCGCAACAGGGGTTGGGGCTGAAGCTTTCTTT. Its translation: CASSATGVGAEAFF.

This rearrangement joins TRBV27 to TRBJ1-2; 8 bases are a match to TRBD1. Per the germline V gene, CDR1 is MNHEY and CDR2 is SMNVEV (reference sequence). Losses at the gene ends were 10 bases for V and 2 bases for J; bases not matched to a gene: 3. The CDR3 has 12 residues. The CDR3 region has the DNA TGTGCCACTCGACAGGGGAACTATGGCTACACCTTC. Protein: CATRQGNYGYTF.

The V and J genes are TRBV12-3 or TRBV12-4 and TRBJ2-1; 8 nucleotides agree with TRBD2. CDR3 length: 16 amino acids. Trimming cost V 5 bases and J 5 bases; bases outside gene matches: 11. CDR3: CASSLPGRGADNEQFF. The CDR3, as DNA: TGTGCCAGCAGTCTCCCGGGGCGGGGGGCCGACAATGAGCAGTTCTTC.

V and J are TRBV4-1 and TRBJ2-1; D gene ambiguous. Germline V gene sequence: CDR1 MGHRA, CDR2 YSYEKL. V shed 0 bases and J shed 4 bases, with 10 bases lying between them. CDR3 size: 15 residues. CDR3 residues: CASSQDVAVYNEQFF. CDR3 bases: TGCGCCAGCAGCCAAGATGTGGCGGTTTACAATGAGCAGTTCTTC.

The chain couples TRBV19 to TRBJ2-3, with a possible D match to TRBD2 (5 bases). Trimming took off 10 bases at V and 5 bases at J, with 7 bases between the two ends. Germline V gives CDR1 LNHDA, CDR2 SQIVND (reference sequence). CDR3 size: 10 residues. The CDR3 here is CATEGDTQYF. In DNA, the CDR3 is TGTGCCACTGAGGGAGATACGCAGTATTTT. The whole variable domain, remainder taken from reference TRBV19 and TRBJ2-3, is DGGITQSPKYLFRKEGQNVTLSCEQNLNHDAMYWYRQDPGQGLRLIYYSQIVNDFQKGDIAEGYSVSREKKESFPLTVTSAQKNPTAFYLCATEGDTQYFGPGTRLTVL.

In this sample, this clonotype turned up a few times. The CDR3 DNA reads as TGTGCCAGCAGTTTGACGGGGACGGGGAACACTGAAGCTTTCTTT. Amino acid sequence: CASSLTGTGNTEAFF. The chain is built from TRBV27 and TRBJ1-1, with a possible D match to TRBD1 (5 bases). V shed 3 bases and J shed 1 base, with 12 bases lying between them. The CDR3 contains 15 residues. The germline V gene encodes CDR1 MNHEY and CDR2 SMNVEV (reference sequence).

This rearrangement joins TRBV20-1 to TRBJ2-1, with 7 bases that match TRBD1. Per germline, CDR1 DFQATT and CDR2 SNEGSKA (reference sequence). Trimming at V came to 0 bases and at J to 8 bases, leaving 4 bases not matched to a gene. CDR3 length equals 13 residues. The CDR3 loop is CSAREGGGYEQFF. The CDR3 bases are TGCAGTGCTAGAGAAGGGGGCGGATATGAGCAGTTCTTC.

CDR3 bases: TGTGCCAGCAGTTGGGGGGCATCTGGTTATGGTGGCTACACCTTC. Its translation is CASSWGASGYGGYTF. V and J are TRBV12-3 or TRBV12-4 and TRBJ1-2; perhaps TRBD1 as D (6 bases). The CDR3 has 15 residues. Deletions cut 4 bases from V and 7 bases from J, with 19 bases between.

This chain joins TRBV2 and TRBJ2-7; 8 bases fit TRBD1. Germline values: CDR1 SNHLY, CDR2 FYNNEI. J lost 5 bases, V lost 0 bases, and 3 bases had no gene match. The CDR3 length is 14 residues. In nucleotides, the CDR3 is TGTGCCAGCAGTGAAGCGCACAGGGGGAACGAGCAGTACGTC. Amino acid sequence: CASSEAHRGNEQYV.

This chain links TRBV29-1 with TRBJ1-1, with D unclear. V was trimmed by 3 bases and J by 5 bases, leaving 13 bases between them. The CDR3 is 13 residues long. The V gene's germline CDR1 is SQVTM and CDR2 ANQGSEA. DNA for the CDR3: TGCAGCGTTGAGGCCACCTCGGAGACTGAAGCTTTCTTT. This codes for CSVEATSETEAFF.